A selection of T cell receptor beta chains follows, all from one sample in a study of neurological immune-mediated disorders. TCRdb processed the 5' RACE reads anew with MiXCR; each CDR3 protein has one entry. There are roughly 80,000 distinct CDR3 sequences in the sample; over 15% occur only once, and roughly 15% lies in the top ten. The sequenced material came from PBMCs. These receptors were collected from a woman aged 40 to 50 in good health. The CDR3 runs from the conserved cysteine through the conserved F or W. Fields, in order: J gene, clone size, D gene, CDR3 length, V gene, CDR3 DNA, CDR3 protein. The D gene is left open where the match is weak. A clone size is listed for some rows: how often the clone was seen (once, few, many), or a class if it is expanded.

>TRBJ2-1|.|.|15|TRBV5-5
TGTGCCAGCAGCTTTGGACCCAGCCCGTCCAATGAGCAGTTCTTC
CASSFGPSPSNEQFF
>TRBJ2-1|.|TRBD2|20|TRBV6-5
TGTGCCAGCAGTTACTACCCTCGGACTAGCGGGGGGAGGTCCTACAATGAGCAGTTCTTC
CASSYYPRTSGGRSYNEQFF
>TRBJ1-1|many|.|10|TRBV12-5
TGTGCTAGTGGCCCTCCTGCAGCTTTCTTT
CASGPPAAFF
>TRBJ2-3|many|TRBD2|14|TRBV5-1
TGCGCCAGCAGCGTTAGCGGGGACACAGATACGCAGTATTTT
CASSVSGDTDTQYF
>TRBJ2-1|many|.|17|TRBV3-1
TGTGCCAGCAGCCCCCAATATCTAGCCCCTCCCTACAATGAGCAGTTCTTC
CASSPQYLAPPYNEQFF
>TRBJ1-5|many|.|13|TRBV18
TGTGCCAGCTCACCAGGGCAGAAGACGCCCCAGCATTTT
CASSPGQKTPQHF
>TRBJ2-6|many|.|14|TRBV27
TGTGCCAGCAGGGATTATAATGGGGCCAACGTCCTGACTTTC
CASRDYNGANVLTF
>TRBJ2-2|many|TRBD2|16|TRBV5-1
TGCGCCAGCAGCTTGGCCAGCGGGGCTAACACCGGGGAGCTGTTTTTT
CASSLASGANTGELFF
>TRBJ1-1|many|.|14|TRBV7-2
TGTGCCAGCAGCCCTTGGGGAGGTAACACTGAAGCTTTCTTT
CASSPWGGNTEAFF
>TRBJ1-5|many|.|15|TRBV7-6
TGTGCCAGCAGCTTAGGGCCAGCTGGAAATCAGCCCCAGCATTTT
CASSLGPAGNQPQHF
>TRBJ2-5|.|TRBD2|14|TRBV3-1
TGTGCCAGCAACCTAGCGGGCGGCGGAGAGACCCAGTACTTC
CASNLAGGGETQYF
>TRBJ1-6|few|TRBD1|14|TRBV6-1
TGTGCCGGTCGAAGGGGGCAGCATAATTCACCCCTCCACTTT
CAGRRGQHNSPLHF
>TRBJ1-5|many|.|14|TRBV28
TGTGCCAGCAGCACGGACGGAGGCCGCATGGCCCAGCATTTT
CASSTDGGRMAQHF
>TRBJ1-1|.|.|11|TRBV19
TGTGCCGGAAAGGGGGACACTGAAGCTTTCTTT
CAGKGDTEAFF
>TRBJ2-2|.|.|15|TRBV6-2/TRBV6-3
TGTGCCAGCCACCCCGGGCAGGTGAACACCGGGGAGCTGTTTTTT
CASHPGQVNTGELFF
>TRBJ2-3|.|TRBD2|16|TRBV7-2
TGTGCCAGCAGCTTAGGACTAGCGGGGCGAACAGATACGCAGTATTTT
CASSLGLAGRTDTQYF
>TRBJ2-3|many|.|14|TRBV9
TGTGCCAGCAGCTTTACAGGGTCAGCAGATACGCAGTATTTT
CASSFTGSADTQYF
>TRBJ1-2|.|.|13|TRBV12-3/TRBV12-4
TGTGCCAGCAGGCGGACAGACCTCTATGGCTACACCTTC
CASRRTDLYGYTF
>TRBJ2-1|.|TRBD2|15|TRBV7-2
TGTGCCAGCAGCACGAATAGCGGGGGGTACAATGAGCAGTTCTTC
CASSTNSGGYNEQFF
>TRBJ2-5|few|TRBD1|14|TRBV5-1
TGCGCCAGCAGCCTGGGACAGCCCGGGGAGACCCAGTACTTC
CASSLGQPGETQYF
>TRBJ2-3|few|.|13|TRBV5-1
TGCGCCAGCAGCTTGGTGGAGGGAGATACGCAGTATTTT
CASSLVEGDTQYF
>TRBJ2-2|many|TRBD2|15|TRBV10-3
TGTGCCATCAGTGAACTAGCGGGGGTAACCGGGGAGCTGTTTTTT
CAISELAGVTGELFF
>TRBJ2-1|once|TRBD2|16|TRBV4-3
TGCGCCAGCAGCCAAGACTGGCCGGGGGGGCTGGATGAGCAGTTCTTC
CASSQDWPGGLDEQFF
>TRBJ2-7|many|.|13|TRBV6-2/TRBV6-3
TGTGCCAGCAGAGGGACTGGCACCTACGAGCAGTACTTC
CASRGTGTYEQYF
>TRBJ1-6|many|.|13|TRBV25-1
TGTGCCAGCAGAAACAGGGCAAATTCACCCCTCCACTTT
CASRNRANSPLHF
>TRBJ2-5|few|TRBD2|17|TRBV18
TGTGCCAGCTCACCAGTTCGCACTAGCGGGGTACAAGAGACCCAGTACTTC
CASSPVRTSGVQETQYF
>TRBJ1-4|few|.|13|TRBV20-1
TGCAGTGCCATACGGAGAGTTAATGAAAAACTGTTTTTT
CSAIRRVNEKLFF
>TRBJ2-3|many|.|13|TRBV3-1
TGTGCCAGCAGCCAAGATCTTCAAGATACGCAGTATTTT
CASSQDLQDTQYF
>TRBJ2-5|many|TRBD2|15|TRBV28
TGTGCCAGCAGCCCGGGGGGGACGTACCAAGAGACCCAGTACTTC
CASSPGGTYQETQYF
>TRBJ2-5|many|TRBD2|16|TRBV5-1
TGCGCCAGCAGCTTGGAGACTAGCGGGGGAGAAGAGACCCAGTACTTC
CASSLETSGGEETQYF
>TRBJ2-2|.|.|14|TRBV20-1
TGCAGTGCTAGCGTGGGGAAGAACACCGGGGAGCTGTTTTTT
CSASVGKNTGELFF
>TRBJ2-1|many|TRBD2|13|TRBV20-1
TGCATTCCGACTAGCGGGGCCTACAATGAGCAGTTCTTC
CIPTSGAYNEQFF
>TRBJ2-3|many|.|15|TRBV5-4
TGTGCCAGCAGGGTCGGGGGGCCTAGCACAGATACGCAGTATTTT
CASRVGGPSTDTQYF
>TRBJ2-1|many|.|16|TRBV5-1
TGCGCCAGCAGCTTGGAGAGTGCCGGGGGCACCAATGAGCAGTTCTTC
CASSLESAGGTNEQFF
>TRBJ2-3|many|.|16|TRBV6-5
TGTGCCAGCAGTTACTCGAACCAACGTAGCACAGATACGCAGTATTTT
CASSYSNQRSTDTQYF
>TRBJ2-5|.|.|14|TRBV7-2
TGTGCCAGCAGCTTAGCGCGAGGCCCAGAGACCCAGTACTTC
CASSLARGPETQYF
>TRBJ2-4|many|.|16|TRBV7-2
TGTGCCAGCAGCCCTGGGGGTTTTATAGCCAAAAACATTCAGTACTTC
CASSPGGFIAKNIQYF
>TRBJ1-1|many|.|16|TRBV20-1
TGCAGTGCCCTCCCGTCGGGCCTGAAGGGGAACACTGAAGCTTTCTTT
CSALPSGLKGNTEAFF
>TRBJ1-4|many|TRBD1|15|TRBV7-2
TGTGCCAGCAGCTTAGGTGGGACAGGGGATGAAAAACTGTTTTTT
CASSLGGTGDEKLFF
>TRBJ1-1|.|TRBD1|19|TRBV12-3/TRBV12-4
TGTGCCAGCAGTCGAACTATGGTCGGGACAGGGGCGCGGAACACTGAAGCTTTCTTT
CASSRTMVGTGARNTEAFF
>TRBJ2-7|.|TRBD2|19|TRBV7-8
TGTGCCAGCAGCTTAAGGAACATAGGACCAGCGGGAGGCCGATACGAGCAGTACTTC
CASSLRNIGPAGGRYEQYF
>TRBJ2-7|many|.|15|TRBV28
TGTGCCAGCAGCCCCCCGGGGGTCCTCTCCTACGAGCAGTACTTC
CASSPPGVLSYEQYF
>TRBJ1-2|many|TRBD1|15|TRBV15
TGTGCCACCAGCAGAGAGGACAGGGGTAACTATGGCTACACCTTC
CATSREDRGNYGYTF
>TRBJ1-5|many|.|15|TRBV12-3/TRBV12-4
TGTGCCAGCAGTATCCTAGGGACGGGGAATCAGCCCCAGCATTTT
CASSILGTGNQPQHF
>TRBJ2-3|.|TRBD1|15|TRBV5-1
TGCGCCAGCAGCGGAAGACAGGGGGGGACAGATACGCAGTATTTT
CASSGRQGGTDTQYF
>TRBJ2-2|many|.|16|TRBV5-1
TGCGCCAGCAGCTTGATCAGGGCCATGTCCGCCGGGGAGCTGTTTTTT
CASSLIRAMSAGELFF
>TRBJ2-1|many|TRBD2|15|TRBV5-1
TGCGCCAGCAGCTTTATAGCGGGGGCGGGGAATGAGCAGTTCTTC
CASSFIAGAGNEQFF
>TRBJ2-3|many|.|14|TRBV7-2
TGTGCCAGCAGCCTACAGGAGTACACAGATACGCAGTATTTT
CASSLQEYTDTQYF
>TRBJ1-1|many|.|15|TRBV20-1
TGCAGTGCTAGAGATCGGGCGGCTAAAGACACTGAAGCTTTCTTT
CSARDRAAKDTEAFF
>TRBJ2-3|many|.|15|TRBV5-5
TGTGCCAGCAGCTGGAGCGCCGGGGTTGGGGATACGCAGTATTTT
CASSWSAGVGDTQYF
>TRBJ1-2|many|TRBD1|19|TRBV5-1
TGCGCCAGCAGCTCCTTCTCCGGGACAGGGGACGTGAGCGGGTTTGGCTACACCTTC
CASSSFSGTGDVSGFGYTF
>TRBJ2-7|many|.|14|TRBV14
TGTGCCAGCAGCCAAAAGGGTAATGGCTACGAGCAGTACTTC
CASSQKGNGYEQYF
>TRBJ2-5|.|.|13|TRBV6-5
TGTGCCAGCAGTTACCGCAGGGAAGAGACCCAGTACTTC
CASSYRREETQYF
>TRBJ2-2|many|.|15|TRBV2
TGTGCCAGCAGCGGGGTAGCTCTGAACACCGGGGAGCTGTTTTTT
CASSGVALNTGELFF
>TRBJ1-3|many|TRBD1|17|TRBV7-2
TGTGCCAGCAGCACCGGACAGGGGGCAAGGTCTGGAAACACCATATATTTT
CASSTGQGARSGNTIYF
>TRBJ2-2|.|TRBD1|15|TRBV7-2
TGTGCCAGCAGGGAAGGGACAGTCCACACCGGGGAGCTGTTTTTT
CASREGTVHTGELFF
>TRBJ2-2|many|TRBD1|12|TRBV10-3
TGTGCCATCAGTCAGGGGGCCGGGGAGCTGTTTTTT
CAISQGAGELFF